This T cell receptor (beta chain) was identified in a study of beta chain features in type 1 diabetes. As for the study in general: Age, gender, cell numbers and subset yield matched between patients and controls. In all, about 110 million sorted cells from all samples were analyzed.

As every portion of the isolated RNA was reverse transcribed, the sequencing read expressed TCRB transcripts. TCRdb's copy holds only in-frame clones and misses some; the assay was immunoSEQ multiplex PCR. Here the sample spans about 150,000 clones, approximately 8.1% being singletons. On this clone itself: The antigen is undetermined.

Sorting based on CD45RO/CCR7/CD25/CD127/CD95/CD27 separated CD4+ naive, central memory, regulatory and stem cell-like memory cells. Study observations and caveats: The study left unresolved whether HLA type influences TCRB rearrangement.

Specimen: central memory CD4+ T cells from blood. This clonotype was sampled from a man aged 18 to 35 in good health.

CDR3 protein: CASSQVNTEAFF. The CDR3 region has the DNA TGTGCCAGCAGCCAAGTAAACACTGAAGCTTTCTTT. This rearrangement joins TRBV4-2 to TRBJ1-1; D is unclear. Per germline, CDR1 LGHNA and CDR2 YNFKEQ. The CDR3 has 12 residues. Trimming took off 1 base at V and 2 bases at J, with 2 bases between the two ends.